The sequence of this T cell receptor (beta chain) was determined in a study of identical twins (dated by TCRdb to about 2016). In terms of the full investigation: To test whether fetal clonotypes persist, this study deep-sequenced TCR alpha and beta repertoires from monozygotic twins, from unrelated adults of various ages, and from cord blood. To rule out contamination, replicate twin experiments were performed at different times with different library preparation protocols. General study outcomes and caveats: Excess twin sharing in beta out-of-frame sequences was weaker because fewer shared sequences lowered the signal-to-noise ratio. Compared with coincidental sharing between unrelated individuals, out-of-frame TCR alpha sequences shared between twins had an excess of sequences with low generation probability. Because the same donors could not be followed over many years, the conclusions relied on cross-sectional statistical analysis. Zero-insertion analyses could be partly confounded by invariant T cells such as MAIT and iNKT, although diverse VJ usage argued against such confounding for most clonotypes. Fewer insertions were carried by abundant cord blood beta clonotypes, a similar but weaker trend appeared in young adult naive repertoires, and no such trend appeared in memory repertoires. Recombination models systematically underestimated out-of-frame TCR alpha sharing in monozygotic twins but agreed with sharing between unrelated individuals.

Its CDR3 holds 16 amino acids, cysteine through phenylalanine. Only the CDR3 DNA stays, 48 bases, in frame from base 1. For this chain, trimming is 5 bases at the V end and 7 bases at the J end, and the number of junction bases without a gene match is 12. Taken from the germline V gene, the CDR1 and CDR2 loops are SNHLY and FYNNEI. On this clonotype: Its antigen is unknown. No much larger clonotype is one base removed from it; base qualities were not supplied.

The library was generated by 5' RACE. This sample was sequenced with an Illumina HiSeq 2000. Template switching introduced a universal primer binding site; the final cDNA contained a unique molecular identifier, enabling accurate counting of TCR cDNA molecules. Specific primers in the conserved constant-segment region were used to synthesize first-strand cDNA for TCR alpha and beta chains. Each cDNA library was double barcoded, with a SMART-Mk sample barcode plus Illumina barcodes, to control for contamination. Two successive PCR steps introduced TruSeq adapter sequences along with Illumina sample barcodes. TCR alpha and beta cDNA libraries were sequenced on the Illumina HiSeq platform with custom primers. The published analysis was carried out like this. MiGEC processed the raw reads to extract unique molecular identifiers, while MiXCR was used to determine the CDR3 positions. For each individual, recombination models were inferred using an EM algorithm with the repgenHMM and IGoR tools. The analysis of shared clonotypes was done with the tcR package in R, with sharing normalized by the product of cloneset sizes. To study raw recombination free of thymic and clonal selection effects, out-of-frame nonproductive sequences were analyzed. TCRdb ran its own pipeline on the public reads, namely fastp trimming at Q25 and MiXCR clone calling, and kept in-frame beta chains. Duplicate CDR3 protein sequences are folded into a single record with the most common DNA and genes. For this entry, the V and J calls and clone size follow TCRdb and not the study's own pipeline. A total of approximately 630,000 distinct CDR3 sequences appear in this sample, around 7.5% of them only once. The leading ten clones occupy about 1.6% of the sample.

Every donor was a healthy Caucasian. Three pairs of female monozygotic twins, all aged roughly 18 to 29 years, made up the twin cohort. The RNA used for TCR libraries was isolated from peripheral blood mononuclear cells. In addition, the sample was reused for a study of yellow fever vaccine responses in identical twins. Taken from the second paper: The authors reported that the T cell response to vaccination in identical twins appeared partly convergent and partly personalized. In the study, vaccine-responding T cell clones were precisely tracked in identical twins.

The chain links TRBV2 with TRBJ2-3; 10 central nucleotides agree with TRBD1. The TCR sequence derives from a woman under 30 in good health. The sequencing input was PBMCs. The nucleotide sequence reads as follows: TGTGCCAGCAGTACTAAAAGGGGACAGGGGACGAATACGCAGTATTTT. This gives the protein CASSTKRGQGTNTQYF.